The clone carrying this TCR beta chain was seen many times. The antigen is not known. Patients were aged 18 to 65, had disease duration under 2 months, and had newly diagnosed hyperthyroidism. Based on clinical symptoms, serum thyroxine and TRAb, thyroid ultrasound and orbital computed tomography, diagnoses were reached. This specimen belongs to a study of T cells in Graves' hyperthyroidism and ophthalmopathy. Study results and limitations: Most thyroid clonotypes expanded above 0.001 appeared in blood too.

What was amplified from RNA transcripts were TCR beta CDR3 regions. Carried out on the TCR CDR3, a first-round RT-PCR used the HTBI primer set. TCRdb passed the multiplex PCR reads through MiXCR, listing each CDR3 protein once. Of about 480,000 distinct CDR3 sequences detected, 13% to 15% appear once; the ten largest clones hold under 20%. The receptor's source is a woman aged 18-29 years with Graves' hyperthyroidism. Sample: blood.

CDR3 nucleotide sequence: TGTGCCAGCAGCAAAGCAGACCAAGAGACCCAGTACTTC. Translation gives CASSKADQETQYF. The J gene is TRBJ2-5, the V gene TRBV7-3, with D uncertain. Looked up from germline, CDR1 is SGHTA and CDR2 is FQGTGA. This CDR3 is built from 13 residues. Trimming cost V 5 bases and J 0 bases, with 7 bases left between them. Full variable domain (rest looked up from reference TRBV7-3 and TRBJ2-5): GAGVSQTPSNKVTEKGKYVELRCDPISGHTALYWYRQSLGQGPEFLIYFQGTGAADDSGLPNDRFFAVRPEGSVSTLKIQRTERGDSAVYLCASSKADQETQYFGPGTRLLVL.